Listed here are 22 T cell receptor beta chains from one sample, sequenced in a study of blood T cell repertoires in COVID-19. Measured with immunoSEQ multiplex PCR; TCRdb has only the in-frame clones, and not every one. The top ten clones hold 4% to 6% of a sample with about 77,000 clones, roughly 78% of them seen once. Material: peripheral blood. The receptors were gathered from a woman in her 70s with acute or convalescent COVID-19.

The chain recombines TRBV19 with TRBJ1-6; D uncertain. Between the trimmed V and J ends, which lost 4 bases and 8 bases, there was a span of 18 bases. Germline CDR1 and CDR2: LNHDA and SQIVND (reference sequence). This CDR3 has 16 residues. The CDR3 protein is CASSTLSEGSDSPLHF. The CDR3 DNA reads TGTGCCAGTAGTACCCTCTCAGAGGGATCCGATTCACCCCTCCACTTT.

The chain has TRBV19 and TRBJ2-1; the match to TRBD2 covers 14 bases. After removal of 4 bases from V and 10 bases from J, the junction contained 6 bases not matched to a gene. This CDR3 contains 15 residues. Per the germline V gene, CDR1 is LNHDA and CDR2 is SQIVND (reference sequence). Written as DNA, the CDR3 is TGTGCCAGTAGTAGGACTAGCGGGGGGACGGGCGAGCAGTTCTTC. Translating gives CASSRTSGGTGEQFF.

V is TRBV5-4 and J is TRBJ2-2; TRBD2 agrees at 10 bases. After removal of 1 base from V and 5 bases from J, the junction contained 11 bases not matched to a gene. This CDR3 is built from 18 residues. CDR1 and CDR2 from the germline V gene are SGHNT and YYREEE (reference sequence). CDR3: CASSLSQRGGGRTGELFF. The DNA of the CDR3 is TGTGCCAGCAGCTTGAGTCAGCGGGGGGGCGGGAGAACCGGGGAGCTGTTTTTT.

This sequence joins TRBV6-5 and TRBJ1-1; 9 bases are a match to TRBD1. Germline CDR1 MNHEY, CDR2 SVGAGI. This CDR3 is built from 14 residues. V trimming: 6 bases; J trimming: 5 bases; junction bases outside the gene matches: 7. CDR3 bases: TGTGCCAGCAGGACCGGGACAGGGCCTACTGAAGCTTTCTTT. It yields the protein CASRTGTGPTEAFF.

V usage is TRBV2 and J usage is TRBJ1-1; 8 nucleotides agree with TRBD1. The germline gives CDR1 SNHLY, CDR2 FYNNEI. The CDR3 contains 14 residues. After removal of 9 bases from V and 1 base from J, the junction contained 7 bases not matched to a gene. The CDR3 sequence is CASYSGTGNTEAFF. CDR3 coding DNA: TGTGCCAGTTACAGCGGGACAGGGAACACTGAAGCTTTCTTT.

This rearrangement joins TRBV27 to TRBJ1-6, with D perhaps TRBD1 (5 bases). Trimming took off 5 bases at V and 7 bases at J, with 12 bases between the two ends. CDR1 and CDR2 from the germline V gene are MNHEY and SMNVEV (reference sequence). The CDR3 is 14 amino acids. CDR3 in DNA: TGTGCCAGCAGTCTTCGGGGGGGGAATTCACCCCTCCACTTT. Its protein product is CASSLRGGNSPLHF.

The chain employs TRBV4-1 and TRBJ1-1; D is undetermined. Trimming pared 1 base from V and 1 base from J, leaving 7 bases between. From germline, CDR1 is MGHRA and CDR2 YSYEKL. The CDR3 has 14 residues. The CDR3 nucleotides read TGCGCCAGCAGCCAAGCTTACTCGAACACTGAAGCTTTCTTT. Its translation: CASSQAYSNTEAFF.

Concerning this clone itself: Because it lacks the conserved phenylalanine or tryptophan at the end, this CDR3 is likely a read error. The gene calls are TRBV4-3 and TRBJ1-2, with D hard to call. Germline V gene sequence: CDR1 LGHNA, CDR2 YSLEER. V was cut by 0 bases and J by 8 bases, with 10 bases left in between. This CDR3 spans 13 amino acids. CDR3 sequence reads: CASSQERGRGYTL. The DNA of the CDR3 is TGCGCCAGCAGCCAAGAGAGAGGGAGAGGCTACACCCTC.

This clone was detected only once. This chain links TRBV7-2 with TRBJ2-5, with 11 bases lining up with TRBD2. The V gene's germline CDR1 is SGHTA and CDR2 FQGNSA. The CDR3 totals 13 residues. V lost 6 bases and J lost 7; bases outside the gene matches: 4. CDR3 nucleotide sequence: TGTGCCAGCAGTAGCGGGGGGGAAGGGACCCAGTACTTC. Its translation: CASSSGGEGTQYF.

The chain employs TRBV11-3 and TRBJ2-7; maybe TRBD2 (6 bases). The CDR3 totals 11 residues. CDR1 and CDR2 (germline): SGHNT, YENEEA. Trimming took off 8 bases at V and 6 bases at J, with 11 bases between the two ends. In nucleotides, the CDR3 is TGTGCCAGCGGGAATAGCGGCGAGCAGTACTTC. Translation: CASGNSGEQYF.

The V and J genes are TRBV1 and TRBJ1-1; the table's D call, TRBD1, has no DNA check behind it. TRBV1 is a documented pseudogene. The length of the CDR3 is 16 residues. The CDR3 DNA reads TGCACCAGCAGCCAAGGCGAGGACAGGGGAGTGACTGAAGCTTTCTTT. It codes for CTSSQGEDRGVTEAFF.

The chain employs TRBV7-9 and TRBJ1-3; 8 bases are shared with TRBD1. The CDR3 runs 16 residues. Germline loops: CDR1 SEHNR, CDR2 FQNEAQ (reference sequence). V lost 5 bases, J lost 0 bases, and 6 bases stayed unmatched. In DNA form, the CDR3 reads TGTGCCAGCAGCCGCGCCCAGGGGGCCTCTGGAAACACCATATATTTT. Translation: CASSRAQGASGNTIYF.

The V and J genes are TRBV5-1 and TRBJ1-2; a possible D gene is TRBD1 (5 bases). The CDR3 length is 15 residues. In germline, CDR1 is SGHRS, CDR2 YFSETQ. The V end was cut by 6 bases, the J end by 2 bases, with 17 bases between. This CDR3 is CASTPGEGLNYGYTF. CDR3 DNA: TGCGCCAGCACCCCGGGCGAGGGACTAAACTATGGCTACACCTTC.

The chain recombines TRBV24-1 with TRBJ2-2; 11 nucleotides line up with TRBD2. This CDR3 has 16 amino acids. The germline gives CDR1 KGHDR, CDR2 SFDVKD. V lost 4 bases, J lost 5 bases, and 5 bases stayed unmatched. CDR3 nucleotides: TGTGCCACCAGTGACCCGACTAGCGGGAATACCGGGGAGCTGTTTTTT. Amino acid sequence: CATSDPTSGNTGELFF.

The gene calls are TRBV4-2 and TRBJ1-5; 11 nucleotides line up with TRBD1. The V gene end was trimmed by 4 bases and the J gene end by 1 base; junction bases not matched to a gene: 3. There are 16 residues in the CDR3. In germline, CDR1 is LGHNA, CDR2 YNFKEQ. CDR3 loop: CASSPGQGASNQPQHF. The DNA for the CDR3 is TGTGCCAGCAGCCCTGGACAGGGGGCGAGCAATCAGCCCCAGCATTTT.

The chain recombines TRBV5-1 with TRBJ1-1; 8 bases match TRBD1. The V gene end was trimmed by 1 base and the J gene end by 1 base; junction bases not matched to a gene: 6. The CDR3 runs to 16 residues. Germline values: CDR1 SGHRS, CDR2 YFSETQ. Here the CDR3 DNA reads TGCGCCAGCAGCTTGCTTCGGACAGGGCAGAACACTGAAGCTTTCTTT. Protein sequence: CASSLLRTGQNTEAFF.

The chain links TRBV19 to TRBJ1-5; 8 bases line up with TRBD1. V trimming: 6 bases; J trimming: 2 bases; junction bases outside the gene matches: 9. CDR1 and CDR2 (germline): LNHDA, SQIVND (reference sequence). CDR3 size: 16 residues. CDR3 in DNA: TGTGCCAGTAGAAAGGACAGGGTGGGAGGCAATCAGCCCCAGCATTTT. Translated, it gives CASRKDRVGGNQPQHF.

The chain carries TRBV4-1 and TRBJ2-7, with no clear D. From germline, CDR1 is MGHRA and CDR2 YSYEKL. The CDR3 covers 13 residues. The V gene lost 5 bases and the J gene lost 0 bases, with 8 bases spanning the gap. This CDR3 is CASSYTVSYEQYF. CDR3 sequence (DNA): TGCGCCAGCAGCTACACCGTCTCCTACGAGCAGTACTTC.

This chain uses TRBV10-3 with TRBJ1-5; 10 bases line up with TRBD1. J lost 6 bases, V lost 3 bases, and 5 bases had no gene match. The CDR3 length is 15 residues. Germline CDR1 ENHRY, CDR2 SYGVKD. The CDR3 reads CAISEDRGLGQPQHF. The CDR3 nucleotides read TGTGCCATCAGTGAAGACAGGGGGCTAGGTCAGCCCCAGCATTTT.

The chain recombines TRBV7-9 with TRBJ1-2; D gene ambiguous. Trimming pared 4 bases from V and 7 bases from J, leaving 4 bases between. The CDR3 has 10 residues. The germline gives CDR1 SEHNR, CDR2 FQNEAQ (reference sequence). The CDR3, as DNA: TGTGCCAGCAGCTCCTTTGGCTACACCTTC. Translated, it gives CASSSFGYTF.

The chain combines TRBV7-6 with TRBJ1-1; D is uncertain. The V gene's germline CDR1 is SGHVS and CDR2 FNYEAQ. V was trimmed by 1 base and J by 7 bases, leaving 7 bases between them. The CDR3 totals 12 residues. This chain's CDR3 is CASSLDRGEAFF. The CDR3 DNA reads TGTGCCAGCAGCTTAGACCGGGGTGAAGCTTTCTTT.

The V call is TRBV9, the J call TRBJ2-5; D may be TRBD2 (6 bases). CDR1 and CDR2 (germline): SGDLS, YYNGEE. The CDR3 extends over 17 amino acids. The germline V and J ends were trimmed by 3 bases and 5 bases, with 23 bases remaining between them. CDR3 bases: TGTGCCAGCAGCGGGGGACTTCTCTCCCCCTCGGGGGAGACCCAGTACTTC. It translates to CASSGGLLSPSGETQYF.